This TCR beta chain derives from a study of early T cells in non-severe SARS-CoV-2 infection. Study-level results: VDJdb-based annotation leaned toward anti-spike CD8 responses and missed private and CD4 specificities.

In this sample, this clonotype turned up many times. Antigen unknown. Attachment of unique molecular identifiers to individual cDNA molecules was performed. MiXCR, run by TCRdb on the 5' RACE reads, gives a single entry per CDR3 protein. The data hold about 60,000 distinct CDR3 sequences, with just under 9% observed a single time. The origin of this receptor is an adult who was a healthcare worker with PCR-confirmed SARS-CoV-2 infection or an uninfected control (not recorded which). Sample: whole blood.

CDR3: CASRGDRVIKNIQYF. Written as DNA, the CDR3 is TGTGCCAGCAGGGGGGACCGGGTCATAAAAAACATTCAGTACTTC. The rearrangement links TRBV28 to TRBJ2-4; D possibly matches TRBD1 or TRBD2 (5 bases each). The V gene lost 6 bases and the J gene lost 4 bases, with 16 bases spanning the gap. CDR1 is MDHEN, CDR2 SYDVKM, per germline. This CDR3 has 15 residues.